This TCR beta chain was retrieved from a study of neurological immune-mediated disorders. TCRdb re-derived calls from the 5' RACE reads in MiXCR, one entry per CDR3 protein. The sample has about 27,000 distinct CDR3 sequences; 20% to 25% are singletons. Losses at the gene ends were 4 bases for V and 0 bases for J; bases not matched to a gene: 2. This CDR3 contains 14 residues. CDR1 is LGHDT and CDR2 is YNNKEL in the germline V gene (reference sequence). This clonotype is labeled as medium-sized. The sample taken for sequencing was PBMCs. The V call is TRBV3-1, the J call TRBJ1-1; 7 nucleotides match TRBD1. This receptor was identified in a woman aged 60-70 years in good health. In nucleotides, the CDR3 is TGTGCCAGCAGCCCGACAGGGATGAACACTGAAGCTTTCTTT. This encodes CASSPTGMNTEAFF.